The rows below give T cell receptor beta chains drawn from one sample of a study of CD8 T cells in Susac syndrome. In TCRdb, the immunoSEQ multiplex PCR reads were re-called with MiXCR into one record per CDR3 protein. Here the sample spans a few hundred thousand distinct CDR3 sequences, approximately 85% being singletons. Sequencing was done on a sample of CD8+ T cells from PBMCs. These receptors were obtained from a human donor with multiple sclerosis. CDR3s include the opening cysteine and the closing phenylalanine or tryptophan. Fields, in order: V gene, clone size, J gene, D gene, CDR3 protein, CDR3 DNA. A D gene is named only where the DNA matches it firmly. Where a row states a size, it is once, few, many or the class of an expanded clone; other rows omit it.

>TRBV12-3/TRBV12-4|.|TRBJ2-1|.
CASSLGSPAVEQFF
TGTGCCAGCAGTTTGGGCAGTCCAGCGGTTGAGCAGTTCTTC
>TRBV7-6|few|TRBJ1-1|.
CASSLSQGSEAFF
TGTGCCAGTAGCTTGTCTCAGGGGTCTGAAGCTTTCTTT
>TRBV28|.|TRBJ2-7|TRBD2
CASTDPPWLAGGIYEQYF
TGTGCCAGCACCGATCCCCCGTGGCTAGCGGGAGGGATCTACGAGCAGTACTTC
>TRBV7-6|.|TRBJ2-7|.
CASSFTGYEQYF
TGTGCCAGCAGCTTCACCGGGTACGAGCAGTACTTC
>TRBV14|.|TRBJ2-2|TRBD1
CASSQEGDRIGELFF
TGTGCCAGCAGCCAAGAGGGGGACAGGATCGGGGAGCTGTTTTTT
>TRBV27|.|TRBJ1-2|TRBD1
CASSLSGQGGSYGYTF
TGTGCCAGCAGTTTATCCGGACAGGGCGGGAGCTATGGCTACACCTTC
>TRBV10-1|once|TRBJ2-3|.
CASSVGGDDTQYF
TGCGCCAGCAGTGTAGGAGGGGACGATACGCAGTATTTT
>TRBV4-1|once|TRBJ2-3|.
CASSQDPNLPHTTDTQYF
TGCGCCAGCAGCCAAGATCCAAATTTGCCCCATACCACAGATACGCAGTATTTT
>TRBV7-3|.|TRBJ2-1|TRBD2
CASSPGGAGGYNEQFF
TGTGCCAGCAGCCCCGGGGGGGCGGGAGGTTACAATGAGCAGTTCTTC
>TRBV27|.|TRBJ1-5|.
CASSFSGGHQPQHF
TGTGCCAGCAGTTTTTCGGGGGGTCATCAGCCCCAGCATTTT
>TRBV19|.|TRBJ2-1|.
CASSTPGNSYNEQFF
TGTGCCAGTAGTACCCCCGGGAACTCCTACAATGAGCAGTTCTTC
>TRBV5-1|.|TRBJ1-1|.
CASSLTSGQLNTEAFF
TGCGCCAGCAGCTTGACGTCGGGCCAGCTGAACACTGAAGCTTTCTTT
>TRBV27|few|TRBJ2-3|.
CASSPKLPDTQYF
TGTGCCAGCAGTCCAAAACTACCAGATACGCAGTATTTT
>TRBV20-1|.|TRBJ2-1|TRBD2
CSARDGRGLKQFF
TGCAGTGCTAGAGACGGTAGGGGACTAAAGCAGTTCTTC
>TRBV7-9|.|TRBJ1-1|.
CASSSTRDNTEAFF
TGTGCCAGCAGCTCCACTCGGGATAACACTGAAGCTTTCTTT
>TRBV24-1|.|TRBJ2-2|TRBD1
CATSDPGTGNTGELFF
TGTGCCACCAGTGATCCCGGGACAGGGAACACCGGGGAGCTGTTTTTT
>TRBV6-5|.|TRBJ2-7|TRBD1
CASSLIRGRLDEQYF
TGTGCCAGCAGTTTAATCAGGGGGCGCCTCGACGAGCAGTACTTC
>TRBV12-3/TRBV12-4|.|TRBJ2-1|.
CASSALGDEQFF
TGTGCCAGCAGCGCGCTAGGCGATGAGCAGTTCTTC
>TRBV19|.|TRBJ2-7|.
CASSTAPGWKGTGEQYF
TGTGCCAGTAGTACCGCCCCCGGGTGGAAAGGGACTGGGGAGCAGTACTTC
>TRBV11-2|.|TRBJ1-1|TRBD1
CASSLWKRDRGNTEAFF
TGTGCCAGCAGCTTGTGGAAAAGGGACAGGGGAAACACTGAAGCTTTCTTT
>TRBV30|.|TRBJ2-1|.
CAWSVLGEQFF
TGTGCCTGGAGTGTTCTAGGTGAGCAGTTCTTC
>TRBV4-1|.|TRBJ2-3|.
CASSQFVLSGASTDTQYF
TGCGCCAGCAGCCAATTCGTTCTCTCGGGGGCTAGCACAGATACGCAGTATTTT
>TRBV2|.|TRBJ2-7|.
CASSDISQGDYEQYF
TGTGCCAGCAGTGATATAAGCCAGGGCGACTACGAGCAGTACTTC
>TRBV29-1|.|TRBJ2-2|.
CSVEEEHSGTGELFF
TGCAGCGTTGAAGAGGAACACTCGGGCACCGGGGAGCTGTTTTTT
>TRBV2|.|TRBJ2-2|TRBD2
CASRNFGGSDTGELFF
TGTGCCAGCAGAAATTTCGGGGGGTCTGACACCGGGGAGCTGTTTTTT
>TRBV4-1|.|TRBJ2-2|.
CASSQVANTGELFF
TGCGCCAGCAGCCAAGTTGCGAACACCGGGGAGCTGTTTTTT
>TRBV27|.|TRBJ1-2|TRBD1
CASSFGQGFYGYTF
TGTGCCAGCAGTTTTGGACAGGGCTTTTATGGCTACACCTTC
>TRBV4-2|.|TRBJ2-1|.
CASSQDRGGAYNEQFF
TGTGCCAGCAGCCAAGACCGGGGTGGTGCCTACAATGAGCAGTTCTTC
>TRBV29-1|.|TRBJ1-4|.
CSVEDPRQVRGKLFF
TGCAGCGTTGAAGATCCTCGGCAGGTTAGAGGAAAACTGTTTTTT
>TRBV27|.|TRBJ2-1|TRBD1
CASSSPTGGLDEQFF
TGTGCCAGCAGTTCCCCCACAGGGGGCTTGGATGAGCAGTTCTTC
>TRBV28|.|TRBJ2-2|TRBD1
CASSPDPLGTEGTGELFF
TGTGCCAGCAGTCCGGACCCGCTTGGGACAGAGGGCACCGGGGAGCTGTTTTTT
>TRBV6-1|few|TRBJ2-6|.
CASSHLSWANVLTF
TGTGCCAGCAGTCATCTGTCATGGGCCAACGTCCTGACTTTC
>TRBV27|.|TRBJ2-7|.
CASSVLQGYEQYF
TGTGCCAGCAGCGTTCTACAGGGATACGAGCAGTACTTC
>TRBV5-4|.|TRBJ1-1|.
CASRSGRGGTEAFF
TGTGCCAGCAGATCCGGACGCGGGGGCACTGAAGCTTTCTTT
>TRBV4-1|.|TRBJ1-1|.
CASSQAGIATEAFF
TGCGCCAGCAGCCAAGCAGGGATCGCCACTGAAGCTTTCTTT
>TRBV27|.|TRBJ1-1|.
CASSLRGGGYVDTEAFF
TGTGCCAGCAGTTTGAGAGGCGGGGGATACGTGGACACTGAAGCTTTCTTT